This TCR beta chain is from a study of CD8+ T cells in alopecia areata. The sequencing template was cDNA reverse transcribed from extracted RNA. Using immunoSEQ multiplex PCR, the repertoire was profiled, and TCRdb retains in-frame clones only, with some absent. The repertoire includes 150,000 to 200,000 clones, around three fifths of them detected once, and 1% sits in the top ten. Treatment specified: oral pan-JAK inhibitor, 5-10 mg twice daily. The V gene lost 0 bases and the J gene lost 6 bases, with 12 bases spanning the gap. The CDR3 is made up of 16 amino acids. Germline V gene lookup returns CDR1 SNHLY and CDR2 FYNNEI.

The TCR comes from a human donor with alopecia areata. The chain has TRBV2 and TRBJ1-6; D perhaps matches TRBD1 (5 bases). The sample was CD4+ T cells sorted from blood, taken at week 24, from a patient treated with tofacitinib. The CDR3 spells CASSEAGQGFNSPLHF. The CDR3, as DNA: TGTGCCAGCAGTGAAGCGGGGCAGGGTTTTAATTCACCCCTCCACTTT.